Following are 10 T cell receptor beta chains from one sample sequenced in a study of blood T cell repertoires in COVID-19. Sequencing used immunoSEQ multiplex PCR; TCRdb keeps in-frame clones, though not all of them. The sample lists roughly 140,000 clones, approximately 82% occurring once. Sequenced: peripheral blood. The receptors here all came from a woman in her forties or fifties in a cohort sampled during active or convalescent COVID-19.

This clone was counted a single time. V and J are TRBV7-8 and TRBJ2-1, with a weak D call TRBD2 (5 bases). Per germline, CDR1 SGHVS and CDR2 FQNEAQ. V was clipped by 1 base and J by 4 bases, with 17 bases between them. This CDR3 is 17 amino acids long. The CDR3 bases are TGTGCCAGCAGCTTAGGGGAGAAGAGGCGTTATTACAATGAGCAGTTCTTC. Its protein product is CASSLGEKRRYYNEQFF.

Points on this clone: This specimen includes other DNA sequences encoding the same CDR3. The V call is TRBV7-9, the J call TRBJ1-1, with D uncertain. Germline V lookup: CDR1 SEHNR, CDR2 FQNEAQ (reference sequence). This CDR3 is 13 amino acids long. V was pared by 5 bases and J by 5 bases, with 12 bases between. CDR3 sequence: CASSLMAGTEAFF. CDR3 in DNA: TGTGCCAGCAGCCTGATGGCGGGGACTGAAGCTTTCTTT.

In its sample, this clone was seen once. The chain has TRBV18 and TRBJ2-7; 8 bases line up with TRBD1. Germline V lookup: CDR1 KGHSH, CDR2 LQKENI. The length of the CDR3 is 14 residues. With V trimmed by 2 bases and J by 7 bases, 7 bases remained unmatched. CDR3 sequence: CASSPSQGASEQYF. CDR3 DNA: TGTGCCAGCTCACCATCCCAGGGGGCTAGTGAGCAGTACTTC. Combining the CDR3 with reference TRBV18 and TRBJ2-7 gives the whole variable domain NAGVMQNPRHLVRRRGQEARLRCSPMKGHSHVYWYRQLPEEGLKFMVYLQKENIIDESGMPKERFSAEFPKEGPSILRIQQVVRGDSAAYFCASSPSQGASEQYFGPGTRLTVT.

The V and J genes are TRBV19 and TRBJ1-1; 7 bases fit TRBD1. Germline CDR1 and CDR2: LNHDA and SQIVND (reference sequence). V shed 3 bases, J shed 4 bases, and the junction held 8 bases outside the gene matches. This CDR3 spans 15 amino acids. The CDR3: CASSMGAGGFTEAFF. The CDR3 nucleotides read TGTGCCAGTAGTATGGGCGCAGGGGGGTTCACTGAAGCTTTCTTT.

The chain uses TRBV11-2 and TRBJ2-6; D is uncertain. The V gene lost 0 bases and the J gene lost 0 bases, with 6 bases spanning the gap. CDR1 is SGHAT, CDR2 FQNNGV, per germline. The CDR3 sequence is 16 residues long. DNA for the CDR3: TGTGCCAGCAGCTTAGATTTTCTCTCTGGGGCCAACGTCCTGACTTTC. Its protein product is CASSLDFLSGANVLTF. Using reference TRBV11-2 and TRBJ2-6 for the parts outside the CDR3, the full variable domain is EAGVAQSPRYKIIEKRQSVAFWCNPISGHATLYWYQQILGQGPKLLIQFQNNGVVDDSQLPKDRFSAERLKGVDSTLKIQPAKLEDSAVYLCASSLDFLSGANVLTFGAGSRLTVL.

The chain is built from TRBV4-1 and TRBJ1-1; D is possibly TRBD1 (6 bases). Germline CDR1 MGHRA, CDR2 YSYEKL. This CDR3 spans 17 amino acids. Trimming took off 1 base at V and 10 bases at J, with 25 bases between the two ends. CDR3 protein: CASSQGVDPSTGGGAFF. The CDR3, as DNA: TGCGCCAGCAGCCAAGGTGTGGACCCCTCGACAGGCGGAGGAGCTTTCTTT.

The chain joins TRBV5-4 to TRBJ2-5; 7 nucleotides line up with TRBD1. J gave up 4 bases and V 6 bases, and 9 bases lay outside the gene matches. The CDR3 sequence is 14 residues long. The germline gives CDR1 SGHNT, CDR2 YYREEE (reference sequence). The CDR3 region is CASNRGQETETQYF. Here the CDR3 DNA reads TGTGCCAGCAACCGTGGACAGGAGACAGAGACCCAGTACTTC.

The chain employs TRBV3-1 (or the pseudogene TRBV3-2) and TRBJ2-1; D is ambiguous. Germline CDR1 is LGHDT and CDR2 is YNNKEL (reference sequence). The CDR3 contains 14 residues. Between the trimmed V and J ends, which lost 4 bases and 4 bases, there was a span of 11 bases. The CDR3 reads CASSPKSPYNEQFF. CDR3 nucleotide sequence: TGTGCCAGCAGCCCAAAGAGCCCGTACAATGAGCAGTTCTTC.

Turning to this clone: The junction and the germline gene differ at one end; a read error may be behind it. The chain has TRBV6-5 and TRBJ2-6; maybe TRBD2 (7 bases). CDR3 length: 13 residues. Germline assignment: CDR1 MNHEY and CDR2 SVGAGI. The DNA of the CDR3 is TGCGCGGGGGCCCTCTCTGGGGCCAACGTCCTGACTTTC. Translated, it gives CAGALSGANVLTF.

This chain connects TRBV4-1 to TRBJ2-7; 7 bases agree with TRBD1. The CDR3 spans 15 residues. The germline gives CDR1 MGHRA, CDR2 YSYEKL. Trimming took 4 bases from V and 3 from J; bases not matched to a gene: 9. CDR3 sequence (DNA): TGCGCCAGCAGCCTTATTCAGGGGGTCGGCTACGAGCAGTACTTC. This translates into CASSLIQGVGYEQYF.